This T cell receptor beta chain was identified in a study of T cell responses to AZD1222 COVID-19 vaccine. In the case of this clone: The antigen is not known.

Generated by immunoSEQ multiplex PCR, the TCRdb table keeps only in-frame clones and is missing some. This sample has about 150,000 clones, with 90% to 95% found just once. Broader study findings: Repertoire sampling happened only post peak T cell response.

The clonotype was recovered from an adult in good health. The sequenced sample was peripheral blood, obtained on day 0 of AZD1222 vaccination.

CDR3 sequence: CASSLGHTGANVLTF. DNA for the CDR3: TGTGCCAGCAGCCTCGGACATACCGGGGCCAACGTCCTGACTTTC. The chain combines TRBV5-6 with TRBJ2-6; tentative D call: TRBD1 (5 bases). The CDR3 totals 15 residues. V lost 4 bases, J lost 4 bases, and 12 bases lay in between. In germline, CDR1 is SGHDT, CDR2 YYEEEE.